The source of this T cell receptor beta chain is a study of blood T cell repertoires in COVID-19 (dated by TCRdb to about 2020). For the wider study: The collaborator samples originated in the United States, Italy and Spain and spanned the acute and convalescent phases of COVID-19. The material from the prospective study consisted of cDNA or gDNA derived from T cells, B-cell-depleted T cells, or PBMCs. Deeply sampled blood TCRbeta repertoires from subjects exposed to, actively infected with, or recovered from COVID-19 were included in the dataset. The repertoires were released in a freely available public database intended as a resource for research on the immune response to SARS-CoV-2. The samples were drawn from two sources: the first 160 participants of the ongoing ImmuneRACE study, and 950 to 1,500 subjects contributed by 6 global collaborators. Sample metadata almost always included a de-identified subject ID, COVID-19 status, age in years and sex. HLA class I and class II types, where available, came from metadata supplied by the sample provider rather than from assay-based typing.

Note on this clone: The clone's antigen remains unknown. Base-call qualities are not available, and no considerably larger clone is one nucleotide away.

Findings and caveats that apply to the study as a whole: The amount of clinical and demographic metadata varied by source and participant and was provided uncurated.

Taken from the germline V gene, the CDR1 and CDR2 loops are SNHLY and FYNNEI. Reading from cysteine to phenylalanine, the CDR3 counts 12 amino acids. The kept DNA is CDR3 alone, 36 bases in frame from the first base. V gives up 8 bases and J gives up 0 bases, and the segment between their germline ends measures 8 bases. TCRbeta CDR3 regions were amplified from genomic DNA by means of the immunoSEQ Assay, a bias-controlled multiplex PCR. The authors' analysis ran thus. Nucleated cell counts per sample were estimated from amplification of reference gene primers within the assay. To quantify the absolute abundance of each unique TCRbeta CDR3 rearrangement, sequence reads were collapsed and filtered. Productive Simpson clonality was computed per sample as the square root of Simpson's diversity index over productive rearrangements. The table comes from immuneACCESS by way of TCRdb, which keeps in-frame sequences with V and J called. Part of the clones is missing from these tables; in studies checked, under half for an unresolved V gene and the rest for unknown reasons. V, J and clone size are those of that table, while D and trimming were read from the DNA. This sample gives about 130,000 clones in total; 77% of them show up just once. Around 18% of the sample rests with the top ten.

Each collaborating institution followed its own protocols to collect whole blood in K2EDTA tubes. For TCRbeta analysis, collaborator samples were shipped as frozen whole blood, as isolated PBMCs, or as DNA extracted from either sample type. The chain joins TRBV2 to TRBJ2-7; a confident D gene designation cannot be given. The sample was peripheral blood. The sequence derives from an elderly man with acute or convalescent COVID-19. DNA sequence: TGTGCCAGCGTTAAAAACTCCTACGAGCAGTACTTC. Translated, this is CASVKNSYEQYF.